This T cell receptor beta chain was sequenced for a study of blood T cell repertoires in COVID-19. Overall study: Italy, Spain and the United States were the sources of the convalescent and acute COVID-19 samples. In each case, the material was cDNA or gDNA derived from T cells, B-cell-depleted T cells, or PBMCs.

The CDR3 is made up of 14 amino acids. V shed 4 bases and J 6 bases; nucleotides not matched to a gene: 4. The germline V gene has CDR1 SGHNT and CDR2 YYREEE (reference sequence). Per the original data handling: Amplification of reference gene primers was used by the study to estimate nucleated cell counts. TCRdb's table, derived via immunoSEQ multiplex PCR, lists solely in-frame clones and lacks some. That table furnishes V, J and clone size, whereas the DNA furnished D and trimming. In the table there are about 110,000 clones, about 83% of which are singletons. This chain links TRBV5-4 with TRBJ2-7; 13 bases agree with TRBD2. Source material: peripheral blood. The TCR comes from a woman in her 70s with acute or convalescent COVID-19. The CDR3 sequence: CASSLGLAGAEQYV. DNA for the CDR3: TGTGCCAGCAGCCTCGGACTAGCGGGGGCCGAGCAGTACGTC.